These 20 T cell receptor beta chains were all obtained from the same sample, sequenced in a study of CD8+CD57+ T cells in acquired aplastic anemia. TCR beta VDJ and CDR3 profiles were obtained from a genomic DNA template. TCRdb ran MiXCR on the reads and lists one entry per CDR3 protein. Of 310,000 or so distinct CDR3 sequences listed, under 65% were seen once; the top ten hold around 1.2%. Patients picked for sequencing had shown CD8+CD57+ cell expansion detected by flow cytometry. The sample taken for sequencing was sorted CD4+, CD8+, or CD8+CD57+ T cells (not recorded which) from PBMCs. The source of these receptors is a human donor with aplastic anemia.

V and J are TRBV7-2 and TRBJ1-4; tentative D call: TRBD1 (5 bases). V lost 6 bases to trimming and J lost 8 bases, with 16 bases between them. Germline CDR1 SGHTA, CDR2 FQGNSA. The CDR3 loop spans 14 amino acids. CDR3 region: CASRAGSLEEKLFF. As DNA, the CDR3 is TGTGCCAGCAGGGCAGGGAGTTTGGAGGAAAAACTGTTTTTT.

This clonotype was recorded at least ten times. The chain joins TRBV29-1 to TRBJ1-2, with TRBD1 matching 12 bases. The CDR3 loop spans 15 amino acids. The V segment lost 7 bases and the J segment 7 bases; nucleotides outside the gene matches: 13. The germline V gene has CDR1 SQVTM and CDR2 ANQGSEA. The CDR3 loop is CSGEGPGQGASGYTF. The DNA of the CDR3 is TGCAGCGGCGAAGGTCCGGGACAGGGGGCGAGTGGCTACACCTTC.

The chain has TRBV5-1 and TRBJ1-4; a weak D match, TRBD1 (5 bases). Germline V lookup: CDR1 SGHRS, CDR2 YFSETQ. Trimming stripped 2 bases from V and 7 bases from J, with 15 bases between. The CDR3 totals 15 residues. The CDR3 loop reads CASSFRDRNTEKLFF. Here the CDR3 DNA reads TGCGCCAGCAGCTTCCGGGACCGGAACACTGAAAAACTGTTTTTT.

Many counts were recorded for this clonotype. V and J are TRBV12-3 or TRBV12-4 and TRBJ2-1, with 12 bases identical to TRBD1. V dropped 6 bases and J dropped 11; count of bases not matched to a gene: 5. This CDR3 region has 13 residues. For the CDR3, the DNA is TGTGCCAGCAGCCCGGGACAGGGGGCGAAGCAGTTCTTC. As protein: CASSPGQGAKQFF.

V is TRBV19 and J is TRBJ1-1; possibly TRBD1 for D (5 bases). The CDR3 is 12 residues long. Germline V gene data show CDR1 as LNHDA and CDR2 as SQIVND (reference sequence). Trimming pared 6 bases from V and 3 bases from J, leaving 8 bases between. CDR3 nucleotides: TGTGCCAGTAGCGACAGCTACACTGAAGCTTTCTTT. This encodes CASSDSYTEAFF.

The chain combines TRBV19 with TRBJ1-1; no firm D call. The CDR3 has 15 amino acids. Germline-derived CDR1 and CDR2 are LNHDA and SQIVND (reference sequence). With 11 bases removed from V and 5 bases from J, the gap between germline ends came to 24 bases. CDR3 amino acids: CAATRALAEETEAFF. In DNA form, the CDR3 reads TGTGCCGCAACCCGGGCCCTTGCCGAGGAGACTGAAGCTTTCTTT.

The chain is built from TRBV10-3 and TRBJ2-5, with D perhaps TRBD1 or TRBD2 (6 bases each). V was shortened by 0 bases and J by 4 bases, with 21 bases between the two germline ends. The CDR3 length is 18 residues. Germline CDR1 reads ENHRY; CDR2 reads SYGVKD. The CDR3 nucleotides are TGTGCCATCAGTGAGTCGTTAGGAAAGGGCAGGGGAGGAGAGACCCAGTACTTC. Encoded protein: CAISESLGKGRGGETQYF.

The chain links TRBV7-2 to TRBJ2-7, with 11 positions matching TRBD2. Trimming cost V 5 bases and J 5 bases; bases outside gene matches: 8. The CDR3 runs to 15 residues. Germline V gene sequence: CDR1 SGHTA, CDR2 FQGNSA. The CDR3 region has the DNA TGTGCCAGCAGCGCGACTAGCGGGATTCGCGACGAGCAGTACTTC. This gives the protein CASSATSGIRDEQYF. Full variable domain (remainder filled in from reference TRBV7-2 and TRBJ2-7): GAGVSQSPSNKVTEKGKDVELRCDPISGHTALYWYRQSLGQGLEFLIYFQGNSAPDKSGLPSDRFSAERTGGSVSTLTIQRTQQEDSAVYLCASSATSGIRDEQYFGPGTRLTVT.

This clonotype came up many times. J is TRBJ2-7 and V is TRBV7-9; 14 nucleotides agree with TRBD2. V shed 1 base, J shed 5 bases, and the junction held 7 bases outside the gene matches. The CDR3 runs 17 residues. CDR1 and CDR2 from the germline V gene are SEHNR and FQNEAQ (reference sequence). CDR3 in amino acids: CASSLVGTSGSVHEQYF. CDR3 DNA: TGTGCCAGCAGCTTAGTGGGGACTAGCGGGAGTGTGCACGAGCAGTACTTC. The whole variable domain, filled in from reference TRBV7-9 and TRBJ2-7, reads DTGVSQNPRHKITKRGQNVTFRCDPISEHNRLYWYRQTLGQGPEFLTYFQNEAQLEKSRLLSDRFSAERPKGSFSTLEIQRTEQGDSAMYLCASSLVGTSGSVHEQYFGPGTRLTVT.

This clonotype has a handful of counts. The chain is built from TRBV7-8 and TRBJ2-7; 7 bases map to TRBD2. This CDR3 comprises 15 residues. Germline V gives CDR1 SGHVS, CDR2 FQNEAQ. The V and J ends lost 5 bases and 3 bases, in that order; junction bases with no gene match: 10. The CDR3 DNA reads TGTGCCAGCAGCCCCCTTCCGCGGGAGAGCTACGAGCAGTACTTC. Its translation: CASSPLPRESYEQYF.

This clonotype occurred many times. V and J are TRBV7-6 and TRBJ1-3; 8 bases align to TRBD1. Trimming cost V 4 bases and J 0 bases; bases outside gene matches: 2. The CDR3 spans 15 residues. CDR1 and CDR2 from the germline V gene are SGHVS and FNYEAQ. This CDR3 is CASSSTGGSGNTIYF. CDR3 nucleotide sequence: TGTGCCAGCAGCTCAACAGGGGGCTCTGGAAACACCATATATTTT.

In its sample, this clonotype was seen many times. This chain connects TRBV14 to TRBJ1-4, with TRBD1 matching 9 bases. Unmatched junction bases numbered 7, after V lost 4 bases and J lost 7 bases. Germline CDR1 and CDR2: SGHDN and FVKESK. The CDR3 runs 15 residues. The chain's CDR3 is CASSRTGASFEKLFF. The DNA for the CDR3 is TGTGCCAGCAGCCGGACAGGGGCATCGTTTGAAAAACTGTTTTTT.

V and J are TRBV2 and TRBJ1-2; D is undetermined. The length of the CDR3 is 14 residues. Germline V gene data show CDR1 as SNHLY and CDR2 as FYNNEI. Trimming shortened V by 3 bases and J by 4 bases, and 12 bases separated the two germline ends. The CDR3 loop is CASSDPRPGYGYTF. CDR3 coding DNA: TGTGCCAGCAGTGATCCGCGCCCGGGCTATGGCTACACCTTC.

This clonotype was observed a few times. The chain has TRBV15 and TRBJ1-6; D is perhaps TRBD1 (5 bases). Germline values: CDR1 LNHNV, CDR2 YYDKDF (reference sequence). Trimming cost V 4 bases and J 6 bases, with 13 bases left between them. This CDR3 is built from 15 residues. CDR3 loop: CATSTLHGGNSPLHF. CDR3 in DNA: TGTGCCACCAGCACACTCCATGGGGGTAATTCACCCCTCCACTTT.

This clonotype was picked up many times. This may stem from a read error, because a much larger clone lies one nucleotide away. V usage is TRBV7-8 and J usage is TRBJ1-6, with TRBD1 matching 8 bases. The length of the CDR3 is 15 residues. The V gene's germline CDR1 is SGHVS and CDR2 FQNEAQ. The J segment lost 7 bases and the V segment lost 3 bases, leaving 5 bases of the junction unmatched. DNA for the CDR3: TGTGCCAGCAGCTTTACAGGGGGTGACAATTCACCCCTCCACTTT. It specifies CASSFTGGDNSPLHF.

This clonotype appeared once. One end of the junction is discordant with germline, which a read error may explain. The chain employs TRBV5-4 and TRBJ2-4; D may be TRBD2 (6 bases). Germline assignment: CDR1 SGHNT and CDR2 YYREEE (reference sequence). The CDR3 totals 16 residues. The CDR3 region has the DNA TGTGCCAGCAGCTATCCGGGGCCGGGAGCCAAAGACATTCAGTACTTC. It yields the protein CASSYPGPGAKDIQYF.

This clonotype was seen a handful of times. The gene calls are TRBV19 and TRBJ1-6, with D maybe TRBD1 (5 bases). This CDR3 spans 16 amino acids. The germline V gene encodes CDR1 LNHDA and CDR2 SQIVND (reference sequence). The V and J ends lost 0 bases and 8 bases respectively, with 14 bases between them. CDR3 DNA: TGTGCCAGTAGTATAGACGGGGCAGGGAGTGATTCACCCCTCCACTTT. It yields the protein CASSIDGAGSDSPLHF. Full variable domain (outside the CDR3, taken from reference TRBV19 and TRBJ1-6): DGGITQSPKYLFRKEGQNVTLSCEQNLNHDAMYWYRQDPGQGLRLIYYSQIVNDFQKGDIAEGYSVSREKKESFPLTVTSAQKNPTAFYLCASSIDGAGSDSPLHFGNGTRLTVT.

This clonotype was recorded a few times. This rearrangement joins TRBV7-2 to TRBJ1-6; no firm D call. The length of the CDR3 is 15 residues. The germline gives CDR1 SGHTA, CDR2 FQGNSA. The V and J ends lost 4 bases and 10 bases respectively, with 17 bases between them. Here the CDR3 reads CASSYVVGLTSPLHF. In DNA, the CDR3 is TGTGCCAGCAGCTACGTAGTAGGGCTTACCTCACCCCTCCACTTT.

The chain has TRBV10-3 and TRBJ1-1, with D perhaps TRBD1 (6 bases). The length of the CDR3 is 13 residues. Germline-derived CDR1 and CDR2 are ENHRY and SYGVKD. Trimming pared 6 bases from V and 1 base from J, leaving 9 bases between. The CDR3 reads CAISEDRNTEAFF. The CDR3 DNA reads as TGTGCCATCAGCGAGGACAGGAACACTGAAGCTTTCTTT.

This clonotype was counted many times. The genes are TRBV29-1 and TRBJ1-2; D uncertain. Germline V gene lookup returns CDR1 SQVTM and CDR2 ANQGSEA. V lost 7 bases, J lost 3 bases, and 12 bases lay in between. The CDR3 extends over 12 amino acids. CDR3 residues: CSGTRGDYGYTF. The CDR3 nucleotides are TGCAGCGGAACACGGGGAGACTATGGCTACACCTTC.